These 26 T cell receptor beta chains were sequenced from one sample in a study of blood T cell repertoires in COVID-19. Sequencing was performed with immunoSEQ multiplex PCR; in TCRdb, only in-frame clones are kept and a portion is missing. The top ten hold roughly 10% of the sample, which has more than 350,000 clones, 70% to 90% seen once. Sequencing used peripheral blood. These receptors originate from a woman in her 30s with COVID-19, enrolled during active disease.

CDR3 DNA: TGTGCCAGCAGCCCCGGGGGGGACGAGCAGTACTTC. Translating it yields CASSPGGDEQYF. The rearrangement uses TRBV7-8 and TRBJ2-7, with 8 bases aligning to TRBD2. Germline V gene lookup returns CDR1 SGHVS and CDR2 FQNEAQ. The ends lost 5 bases at V and 5 bases at J; junction bases unmatched: 2. The CDR3 runs 12 residues. The full variable domain, with the rest looked up from reference TRBV7-8 and TRBJ2-7, is GAGVSQSPRYKVAKRGQDVALRCDPISGHVSLFWYQQALGQGPEFLTYFQNEAQLDKSGLPSDRFFAERPEGSVSTLKIQRTQQEDSAVYLCASSPGGDEQYFGPGTRLTVT.

The chain has TRBV7-6 and TRBJ2-3; D may be TRBD1 (5 bases). The ends were cut back, 1 base at V and 3 bases at J, with 14 bases in the middle. CDR3 length: 16 amino acids. Germline V gives CDR1 SGHVS, CDR2 FNYEAQ. CDR3 coding DNA: TGTGCCAGCAGCTTAGTGGCAGGGCTGACGACAGATACGCAGTATTTT. Its protein product is CASSLVAGLTTDTQYF.

V and J are TRBV6-2 or TRBV6-3 and TRBJ2-4; 8 nucleotides agree with TRBD1. This CDR3 spans 12 amino acids. CDR1 and CDR2 from the germline V gene are MNHEY and SVGEGT. The V and J ends lost 2 bases and 15 bases, in that order; junction bases with no gene match: 6. The CDR3 DNA reads TGTGCCAGCAGTTACGGGGGGACAGGCTCGTACTTC. Its protein product is CASSYGGTGSYF.

This chain uses TRBV3-1 (or the pseudogene TRBV3-2) with TRBJ2-2; D is perhaps TRBD2 (6 bases). The V end lost 1 base, the J end lost 7 bases, and 10 bases lay between the germline ends. There are 14 residues in the CDR3. Germline CDR1 is LGHDT and CDR2 is YNNKEL (reference sequence). In DNA, the CDR3 is TGTGCCAGCAGCCAAGGACCGGGGGACGGGGAGCTGTTTTTT. Its protein is CASSQGPGDGELFF.

A remark on this clone: Other DNA sequences in this specimen translate into the identical CDR3. This sequence joins TRBV5-1 and TRBJ2-1; 9 bases align to TRBD2. Germline lookup yields CDR1 SGHRS and CDR2 YFSETQ. With 0 bases clipped from V and 7 bases from J, the junction kept 5 bases outside the gene matches. The CDR3 has 15 amino acids. The DNA for the CDR3 is TGCGCCAGCAGCTTGGGGCTAGCGGGAAAGAATGAGCAGTTCTTC. It translates to CASSLGLAGKNEQFF.

The chain is built from TRBV21-1 and TRBJ2-7; TRBD1 is taken as the D call from the table, unchecked against the DNA. TRBV21-1 is flagged as a pseudogene. The CDR3 sequence is 13 residues long. CDR3 amino acids: CASSSGTEYEQYF. Written as DNA, the CDR3 is TGTGCCAGCAGCAGCGGGACAGAGTACGAGCAGTACTTC.

The chain recombines TRBV19 with TRBJ1-5; no clear D gene. CDR1 and CDR2 (germline): LNHDA, SQIVND (reference sequence). Trimming removed 5 bases from V and 2 bases from J, with 10 bases in between. The CDR3 runs 14 residues. The CDR3 region has the DNA TGTGCCAGTAGTGTAGGGAGGGGCAATCAGCCCCAGCATTTT. It translates to CASSVGRGNQPQHF.

V and J are TRBV9 and TRBJ1-6; 12 nucleotides match TRBD1. The germline V gene encodes CDR1 SGDLS and CDR2 YYNGEE. J gave up 10 bases and V 0 bases, and 8 bases lay outside the gene matches. This CDR3 region has 17 residues. CDR3 sequence (DNA): TGTGCCAGCAGCGTAGGCGGGGACAGGGGGCAAGGGTCACCCCTCCACTTT. Encoded protein: CASSVGGDRGQGSPLHF.

V is TRBV7-8 and J is TRBJ2-1; 10 bases fit TRBD2. Trimming removed 1 base from V and 4 bases from J; junction bases left unmatched: 4. CDR3 length: 16 amino acids. Per germline, CDR1 SGHVS and CDR2 FQNEAQ. The CDR3 protein is CASSLVLAGWYNEQFF. CDR3 nucleotide sequence: TGTGCCAGCAGCTTAGTACTAGCGGGATGGTACAATGAGCAGTTCTTC.

This clone was counted a single time. This sequence joins TRBV7-2 and TRBJ2-3; 12 bases are a match to TRBD2. Germline V gives CDR1 SGHTA, CDR2 FQGNSA. With 7 bases clipped from V and 2 bases from J, the junction kept 4 bases outside the gene matches. CDR3 length: 15 residues. Here the CDR3 DNA reads TGTGCCAGCACCGGACTAGCGGGATTCACAGATACGCAGTATTTT. This translates into CASTGLAGFTDTQYF.

This chain connects TRBV12-3 or TRBV12-4 to TRBJ1-1, with 7 bases matching TRBD1. There are 13 residues in the CDR3. V lost 9 bases to trimming and J lost 4 bases; unmatched junction nucleotides: 8. The CDR3 is CASTRQGGTEAFF. In DNA form, the CDR3 reads TGTGCCAGTACAAGACAGGGAGGCACTGAAGCTTTCTTT.

The chain carries TRBV19 and TRBJ2-6; D is perhaps TRBD1 (5 bases). Trimming cost V 1 base and J 3 bases, with 19 bases left between them. The CDR3 contains 19 residues. Per germline, CDR1 LNHDA and CDR2 SQIVND (reference sequence). The DNA of the CDR3 is TGTGCCAGTAGTATAGGGCAGGGAAACCCACCGGATGGGGCCAACGTCCTGACTTTC. The encoded protein is CASSIGQGNPPDGANVLTF.

V is TRBV27 and J is TRBJ2-1; 11 bases fit TRBD2. CDR1 and CDR2 from the germline V gene are MNHEY and SMNVEV (reference sequence). V was clipped by 4 bases and J by 8 bases; unmatched bases: 13. The CDR3 covers 17 residues. In DNA form, the CDR3 reads TGTGCCAGCAGTTCAGAACTAGCGGGAGCTTTGCGCGATGAGCAGTTCTTC. Translated, it gives CASSSELAGALRDEQFF.

The J gene is TRBJ1-1, the V gene TRBV3-1 (or the pseudogene TRBV3-2); 7 nucleotides agree with TRBD1. The CDR3 is made up of 15 amino acids. Germline lookup yields CDR1 LGHDT and CDR2 YNNKEL (reference sequence). After removal of 1 base from V and 3 bases from J, the junction contained 5 bases not matched to a gene. The CDR3 DNA is TGTGCCAGCAGCCAAGCCCAGGGGGGCCACACTGAAGCTTTCTTT. Its protein product is CASSQAQGGHTEAFF.

The chain carries TRBV10-1 and TRBJ2-3, with 7 positions matching TRBD2. The CDR3 loop spans 15 amino acids. Per the germline V gene, CDR1 is WNHNN and CDR2 is SYGVQD (reference sequence). With V trimmed by 3 bases and J by 0 bases, 3 bases remained unmatched. The CDR3 bases are TGCGCCAGCAGTGAAAGCGGGACTAGCACAGATACGCAGTATTTT. This sequence encodes CASSESGTSTDTQYF.

The CDR3 protein is CAWSTRGTYGYTF. The CDR3 DNA reads as TGTGCCTGGAGTACCCGCGGGACCTATGGCTACACCTTC. The V and J genes are TRBV30 and TRBJ1-2, with D possibly TRBD1 on 5 matching bases. The CDR3 totals 13 residues. Looked up from germline, CDR1 is GTSNPN and CDR2 is SVGIG (reference sequence). V lost 2 bases to trimming and J lost 4 bases, with 11 bases between them.

The chain employs TRBV4-1 and TRBJ2-1; D is uncertain. Trimming took 0 bases from V and 3 from J, leaving 12 bases between them. The germline gives CDR1 MGHRA, CDR2 YSYEKL. This CDR3 comprises 16 residues. The CDR3 here is CASSQEGGTNYNEQFF. As DNA, the CDR3 is TGCGCCAGCAGCCAAGAAGGCGGAACCAACTACAATGAGCAGTTCTTC.

This chain links TRBV30 with TRBJ1-2, with a tentative D call TRBD1 (5 bases). Germline-derived CDR1 and CDR2 are GTSNPN and SVGIG (reference sequence). The CDR3 has 12 amino acids. Trimming removed 5 bases from V and 4 bases from J, with 11 bases in between. The CDR3, as DNA: TGTGCCTGGGGGCCGGGGGGCTATGGCTACACCTTC. Translated: CAWGPGGYGYTF.

This clone was counted a single time. The chain recombines TRBV30 with TRBJ2-3; TRBD1 matches 9 bases. V was clipped by 2 bases and J by 2 bases; unmatched bases: 2. Germline V CDR1 and CDR2: GTSNPN, SVGIG (reference sequence). This CDR3 spans 14 amino acids. The CDR3 loop is CAWSRDRVTDTQYF. CDR3 sequence (DNA): TGTGCCTGGAGTCGGGACAGGGTCACAGATACGCAGTATTTT.

The chain uses TRBV19 and TRBJ1-4, with TRBD1 identical over 10 bases. CDR1 LNHDA and CDR2 SQIVND come from the germline V gene (reference sequence). The CDR3 runs to 16 residues. Trimming took 0 bases from V and 7 from J; bases not matched to a gene: 5. CDR3 bases: TGTGCCAGTAGTATAGAGCGACAGGGGGCGCTTGAAAAACTGTTTTTT. This encodes CASSIERQGALEKLFF.

The rearrangement joins TRBV5-6 to TRBJ2-7, with TRBD2 matching over 9 bases. From germline, CDR1 is SGHDT and CDR2 YYEEEE. The CDR3 loop spans 14 amino acids. The trim removed 2 bases at V and 9 bases at J, leaving 9 bases unmatched. The CDR3, as DNA: TGTGCCAGCAGCTTTGGGCTAGCGGGGCTCGGGCAGTACTTC. The encoded protein is CASSFGLAGLGQYF.

The rearrangement joins TRBV19 to TRBJ2-7; 9 positions agree with TRBD1. V dropped 3 bases and J dropped 3; count of bases not matched to a gene: 9. The CDR3 loop spans 16 amino acids. CDR1 is LNHDA, CDR2 SQIVND, per germline (reference sequence). Written as DNA, the CDR3 is TGTGCCAGTAGTATCTTTCCGAGGACAGGGGTCTACGAGCAGTACTTC. Its protein product is CASSIFPRTGVYEQYF.

The chain is built from TRBV30 and TRBJ2-7; TRBD1 matches 10 bases. CDR3 length: 13 amino acids. V shed 5 bases and J 5 bases; nucleotides not matched to a gene: 6. Germline CDR1 is GTSNPN and CDR2 is SVGIG (reference sequence). CDR3 DNA sequence: TGTGCCTGGGGAGGGACAGGGGCCCACGAGCAGTACTTC. It translates to CAWGGTGAHEQYF.

The J gene is TRBJ2-2, the V gene TRBV6-5, with 7 bases that match TRBD2. Trimming cost V 5 bases and J 8 bases; bases outside gene matches: 11. The CDR3 is 15 residues long. Germline V gene data show CDR1 as MNHEY and CDR2 as SVGAGI. The CDR3 loop is CASSREGGRGGELFF. In DNA, the CDR3 is TGTGCCAGCAGTCGGGAAGGAGGGAGGGGAGGGGAGCTGTTTTTT.

This clone was picked up a small number of times. This chain joins TRBV25-1 and TRBJ1-2; the D gene is possibly TRBD1 (6 bases). The CDR3 contains 12 residues. Germline-derived CDR1 and CDR2 are MGHDK and SYGVNS. V was cut by 6 bases and J by 4 bases, with 9 bases left in between. The CDR3 loop reads CASRDRFYGYTF. The CDR3 nucleotides read TGTGCCAGCAGGGACAGATTCTATGGCTACACCTTC.

The chain is built from TRBV2 and TRBJ2-3; D unclear. This CDR3 contains 12 residues. V was pared by 7 bases and J by 4 bases, with 9 bases between. Germline V gene lookup returns CDR1 SNHLY and CDR2 FYNNEI. The CDR3 protein is CASNIPPDTQYF. CDR3 bases: TGTGCCAGCAACATCCCCCCAGATACGCAGTATTTT.